This TCR beta chain was captured in a study of Ad26.COV2.S vaccination and SARS-CoV-2 variants. V was pared by 4 bases and J by 6 bases, with 18 bases between. CDR1 and CDR2 from the germline V gene are LGHDT and YNNKEL (reference sequence). The length of the CDR3 is 15 residues. Sequencing was performed with immunoSEQ multiplex PCR; in TCRdb, only in-frame clones are kept and a portion is missing. The sample lists about 350,000 clones; about 89% were seen once. Indicated treatment: over 15 received Ad26.COV2.S at low or high dose, single or two shots; 5 received placebo; per-sample allocation not given. Specimens were obtained on day 63 following the first vaccine or placebo injection. Boston provided a donor who was an adult aged 18-55 years.

J is TRBJ1-2 and V is TRBV3-1 (or the pseudogene TRBV3-2); D is ambiguous. This receptor was taken from a person aged 18-60 years who received the Ad26.COV2.S COVID-19 vaccine or a placebo. Sequencing used peripheral blood, obtained in a trial of Ad26.COV2.S vaccine versus placebo. The CDR3 DNA reads as TGTGCCAGCAGCCTAGGAGGAAGGGAAATGGATGGCTACACCTTC. This translates into CASSLGGREMDGYTF.